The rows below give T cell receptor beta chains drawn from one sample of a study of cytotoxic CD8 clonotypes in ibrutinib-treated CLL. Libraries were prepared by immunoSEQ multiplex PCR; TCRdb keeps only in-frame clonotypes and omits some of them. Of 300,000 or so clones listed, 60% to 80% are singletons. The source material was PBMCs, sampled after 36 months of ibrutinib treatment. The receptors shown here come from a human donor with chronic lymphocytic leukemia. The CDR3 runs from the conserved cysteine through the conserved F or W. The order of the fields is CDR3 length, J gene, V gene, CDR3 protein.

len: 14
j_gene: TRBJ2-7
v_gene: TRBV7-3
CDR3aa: CASSLGPEVDEQYF

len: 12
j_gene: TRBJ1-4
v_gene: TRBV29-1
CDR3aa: CSVETGGEKLFF

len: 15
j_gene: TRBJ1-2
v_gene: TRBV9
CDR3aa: CASSGSGGANYGYTF

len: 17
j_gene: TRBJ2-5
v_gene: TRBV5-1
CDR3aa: CASSSVTSGRSGETQYF

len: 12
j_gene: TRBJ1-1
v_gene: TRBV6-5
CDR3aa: CASSYRGLEAFF

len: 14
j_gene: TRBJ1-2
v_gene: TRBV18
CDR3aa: CASSPEQGATGYTF

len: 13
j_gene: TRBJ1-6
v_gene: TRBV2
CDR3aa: CASGDRGNSPLHF

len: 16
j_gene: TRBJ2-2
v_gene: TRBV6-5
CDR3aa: CASSYPGTSNTGELFF

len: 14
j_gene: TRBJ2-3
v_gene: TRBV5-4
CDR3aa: CASSFRDNTDTQYF

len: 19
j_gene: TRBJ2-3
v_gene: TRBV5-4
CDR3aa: CASSLTSGTPWRHTDTQYF

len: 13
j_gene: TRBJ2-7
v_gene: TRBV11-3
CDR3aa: CASSSDKTDEQYF

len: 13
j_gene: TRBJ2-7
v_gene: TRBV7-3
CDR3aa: CASSDGGLNEQYF

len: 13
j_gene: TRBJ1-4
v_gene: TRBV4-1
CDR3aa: CASSREGIEKLFF

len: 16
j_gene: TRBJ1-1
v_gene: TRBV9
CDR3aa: CASSARQGLMNTEAFF

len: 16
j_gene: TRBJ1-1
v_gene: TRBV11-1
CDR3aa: CASSDFWWNEHTEAFF

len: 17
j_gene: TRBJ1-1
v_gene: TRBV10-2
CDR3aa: CASRDRDSRSFDTEAFF

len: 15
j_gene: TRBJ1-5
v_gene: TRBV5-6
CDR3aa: CASSDGTGALQAQHF

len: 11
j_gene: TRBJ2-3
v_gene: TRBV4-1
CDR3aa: CASMQGVTQYF

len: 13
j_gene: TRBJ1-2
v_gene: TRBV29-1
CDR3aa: CSVRQGGGQGYTF

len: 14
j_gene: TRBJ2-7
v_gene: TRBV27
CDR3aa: CASSPGRSSYEQYF

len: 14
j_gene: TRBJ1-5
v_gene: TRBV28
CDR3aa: CASDGTGVTQPQHF

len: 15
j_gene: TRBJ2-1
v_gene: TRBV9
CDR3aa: CASSPTSGGSAEQFF

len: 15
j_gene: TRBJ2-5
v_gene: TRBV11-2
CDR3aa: CASRAQGVTWETQYF

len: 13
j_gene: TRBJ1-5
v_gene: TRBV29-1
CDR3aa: CSVGQGAGQPQHF

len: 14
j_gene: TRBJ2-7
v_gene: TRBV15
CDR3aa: CASSVSVSSYEQYF

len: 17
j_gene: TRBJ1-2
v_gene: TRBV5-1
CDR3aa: CASSLAAGHAANYGYTF

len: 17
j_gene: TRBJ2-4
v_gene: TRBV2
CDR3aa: CASSDLTGALAKNIQYF

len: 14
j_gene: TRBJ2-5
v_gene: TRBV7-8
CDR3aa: CASSLVSAQETQYF

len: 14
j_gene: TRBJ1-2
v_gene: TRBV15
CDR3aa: CATSRDLRGGGYTF